This TCR beta chain was recorded in a study of shared clonotypes between healthy human individuals. A note on this clone: No antigen is known for it.

Only in-frame clones appear in the TCRdb table, and some are missing; sequencing was by immunoSEQ multiplex PCR. The sample has a few million clones, over 90% seen once. Germline V gene sequence: CDR1 MNHEY, CDR2 SVGAGI. The CDR3 sequence is 15 residues long. Trimming stripped 2 bases from V and 2 bases from J, with 10 bases between. Study-wide points: Sharing across a few donors was seen in 4% to 6.5% of naive CD4 clonotypes.

Input material: naive CD4+ T cells from PBMCs. Documented subset: CD45RA+ positively selected. The TCR sequence derives from a man aged 18 to 30 in good health. Some clones in this sample may be carry-over from other donors' samples. The V gene is TRBV6-5, the J gene TRBJ2-1; no clear D. In nucleotides, the CDR3 is TGTGCCAGCAGTTACAGCCGATCCCCCTACAATGAGCAGTTCTTC. Its translation is CASSYSRSPYNEQFF.